These 2 T cell receptor beta chains were all obtained from the same sample, sequenced in a study of T cells after yellow fever vaccination. From the 5' RACE reads, TCRdb called clonotypes with MiXCR, one entry per CDR3 protein. The repertoire holds around 610,000 distinct CDR3 sequences, with roughly 13% as singletons. The material sequenced was PBMCs, taken on the day of the yellow fever booster vaccination. The receptor source for this set is a man under 40 who received the YFV17D yellow fever vaccine.

This chain joins TRBV18 and TRBJ1-1; D gene unclear. In germline, CDR1 is KGHSH, CDR2 LQKENI. Trimming stripped 3 bases from V and 4 bases from J, with 6 bases between. The length of the CDR3 is 12 residues. CDR3 residues: CASSPARTEAFF. The CDR3, as DNA: TGTGCCAGCTCACCTGCACGCACTGAAGCTTTCTTT.

This clonotype turned up a few times. V is TRBV20-1 and J is TRBJ2-1, with D unclear. Germline lookup yields CDR1 DFQATT and CDR2 SNEGSKA (reference sequence). V lost 3 bases, J lost 7 bases, and 10 bases lay in between. This CDR3 has 12 amino acids. The CDR3, as DNA: TGCAGTGCTAGTCCCGTTGGGAATGAGCAGTTCTTC. Its protein product is CSASPVGNEQFF.